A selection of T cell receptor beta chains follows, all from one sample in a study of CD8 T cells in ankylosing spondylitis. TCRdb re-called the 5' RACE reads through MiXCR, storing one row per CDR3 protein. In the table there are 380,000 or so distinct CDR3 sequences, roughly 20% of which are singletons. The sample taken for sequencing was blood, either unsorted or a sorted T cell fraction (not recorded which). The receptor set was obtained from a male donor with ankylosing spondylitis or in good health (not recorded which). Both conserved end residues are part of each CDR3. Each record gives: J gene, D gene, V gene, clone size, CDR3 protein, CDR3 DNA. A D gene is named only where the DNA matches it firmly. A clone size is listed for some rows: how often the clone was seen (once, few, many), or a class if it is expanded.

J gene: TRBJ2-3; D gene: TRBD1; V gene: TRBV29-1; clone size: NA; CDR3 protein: CSVEGRLDRGPDTQYF; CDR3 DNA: TGCAGCGTTGAAGGAAGATTGGACAGGGGTCCAGATACGCAGTATTTT
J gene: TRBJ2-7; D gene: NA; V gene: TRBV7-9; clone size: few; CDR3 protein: CASSLRTSLGEQYF; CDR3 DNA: TGTGCCAGCAGCCTAAGGACGAGCTTGGGCGAGCAGTACTTC
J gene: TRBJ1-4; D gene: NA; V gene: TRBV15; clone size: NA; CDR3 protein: CATSIGGNGNNEKLFF; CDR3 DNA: TGTGCCACCAGCATAGGAGGGAATGGGAATAATGAAAAACTGTTTTTT
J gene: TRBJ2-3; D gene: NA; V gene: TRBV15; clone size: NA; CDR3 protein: CATSRGGAGAITDTQYF; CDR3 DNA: TGTGCCACCAGCAGAGGTGGGGCGGGGGCTATCACAGATACGCAGTATTTT
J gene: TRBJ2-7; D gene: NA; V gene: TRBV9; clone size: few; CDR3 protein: CASSVGERTASYEQYF; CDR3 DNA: TGTGCCAGCAGCGTAGGTGAAAGGACAGCTTCCTACGAGCAGTACTTC
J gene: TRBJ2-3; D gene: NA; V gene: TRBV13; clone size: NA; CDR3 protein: CASSLEAGGDTQYF; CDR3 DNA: TGTGCCAGCAGCTTAGAGGCAGGAGGAGATACGCAGTATTTT
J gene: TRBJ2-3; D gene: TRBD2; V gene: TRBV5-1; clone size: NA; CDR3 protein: CASSPFSSGGADTQYF; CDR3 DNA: TGCGCCAGCAGCCCGTTCTCTAGCGGGGGGGCAGATACGCAGTATTTT
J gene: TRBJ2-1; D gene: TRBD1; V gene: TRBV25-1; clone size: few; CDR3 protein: CASSEGTGNEQFF; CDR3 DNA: TGTGCCAGCAGTGAGGGGACAGGGAATGAGCAGTTCTTC
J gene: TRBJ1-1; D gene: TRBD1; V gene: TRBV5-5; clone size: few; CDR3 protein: CASSPRGPGEAFF; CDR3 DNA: TGTGCCAGCAGCCCCAGGGGGCCGGGTGAAGCTTTCTTT
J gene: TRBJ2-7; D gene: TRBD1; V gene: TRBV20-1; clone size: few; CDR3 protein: CSAEGQTAYEQYF; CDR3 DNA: TGCAGTGCCGAGGGACAGACCGCCTACGAGCAGTACTTC
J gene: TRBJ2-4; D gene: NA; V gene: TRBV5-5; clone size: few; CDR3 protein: CASSWVLAKNIQYF; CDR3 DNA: TGTGCCAGCAGCTGGGTGCTAGCCAAAAACATTCAGTACTTC
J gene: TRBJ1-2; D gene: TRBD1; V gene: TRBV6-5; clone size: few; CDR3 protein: CASSWDRESSNYGYTF; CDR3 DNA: TGTGCCAGCAGTTGGGACAGAGAGTCCTCTAACTATGGCTACACCTTC
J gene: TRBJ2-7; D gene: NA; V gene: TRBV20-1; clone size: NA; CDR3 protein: CSARGIQAPSSYEQYF; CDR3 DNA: TGCAGTGCTAGAGGGATTCAGGCGCCGAGCTCCTACGAGCAGTACTTC
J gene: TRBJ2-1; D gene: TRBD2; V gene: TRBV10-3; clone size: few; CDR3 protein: CAISPAGGSYNEQFF; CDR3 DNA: TGTGCCATCAGCCCAGCGGGGGGGTCTTACAATGAGCAGTTCTTC
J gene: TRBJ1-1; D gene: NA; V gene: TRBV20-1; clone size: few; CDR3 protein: CSARDKQGNTEAFF; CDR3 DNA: TGCAGTGCTAGAGACAAGCAGGGTAACACTGAAGCTTTCTTT